The clone carrying this T cell receptor (beta chain) was counted a few times. TCRdb reprocessed the RT-PCR reads with MiXCR, giving one entry per CDR3 protein. The repertoire holds about 680,000 distinct CDR3 sequences, with over 12% as singletons. CDR1 is SEHNR and CDR2 is FQNEAQ in the germline V gene (reference sequence). Trimming took off 1 base at V and 4 bases at J, with 10 bases between the two ends. This CDR3 region has 14 residues. Sequences were obtained from memory CD4+ T cells from blood. The clonotype comes from a female donor in good health, serving as a healthy control. The rearrangement uses TRBV7-9 and TRBJ1-2; D possibly corresponds to TRBD1 (5 bases). The CDR3 spells CASSLEETVYGYTF. In DNA, the CDR3 is TGTGCCAGCAGCTTAGAAGAGACAGTCTATGGCTACACCTTC.